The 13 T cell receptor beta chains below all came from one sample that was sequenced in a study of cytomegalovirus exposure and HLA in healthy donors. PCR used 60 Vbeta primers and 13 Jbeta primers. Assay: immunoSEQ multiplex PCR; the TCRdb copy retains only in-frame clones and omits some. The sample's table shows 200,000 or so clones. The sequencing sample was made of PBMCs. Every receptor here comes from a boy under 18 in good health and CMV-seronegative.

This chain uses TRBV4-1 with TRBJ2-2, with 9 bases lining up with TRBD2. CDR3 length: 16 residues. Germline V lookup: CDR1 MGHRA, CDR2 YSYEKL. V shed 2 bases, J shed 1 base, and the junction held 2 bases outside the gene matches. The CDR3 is CASSQRRGGNTGELFF. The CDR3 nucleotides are TGCGCCAGCAGCCAACGGCGGGGGGGGAACACCGGGGAGCTGTTTTTT.

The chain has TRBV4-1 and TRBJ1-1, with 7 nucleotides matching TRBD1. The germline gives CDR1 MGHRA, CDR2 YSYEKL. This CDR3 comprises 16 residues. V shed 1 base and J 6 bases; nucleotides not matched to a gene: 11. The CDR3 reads CASSQGERGRSAEAFF. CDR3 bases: TGCGCCAGCAGCCAAGGAGAGAGGGGGCGGTCAGCTGAAGCTTTCTTT.

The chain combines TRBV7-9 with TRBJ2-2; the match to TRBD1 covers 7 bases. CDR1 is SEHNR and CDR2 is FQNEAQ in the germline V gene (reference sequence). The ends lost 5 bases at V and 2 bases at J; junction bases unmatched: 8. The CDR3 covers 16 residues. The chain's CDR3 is CASSRVAGGNTGELFF. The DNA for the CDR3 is TGTGCCAGCAGCCGTGTCGCAGGGGGTAACACCGGGGAGCTGTTTTTT. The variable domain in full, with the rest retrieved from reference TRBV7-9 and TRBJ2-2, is DTGVSQNPRHKITKRGQNVTFRCDPISEHNRLYWYRQTLGQGPEFLTYFQNEAQLEKSRLLSDRFSAERPKGSFSTLEIQRTEQGDSAMYLCASSRVAGGNTGELFFGEGSRLTVL.

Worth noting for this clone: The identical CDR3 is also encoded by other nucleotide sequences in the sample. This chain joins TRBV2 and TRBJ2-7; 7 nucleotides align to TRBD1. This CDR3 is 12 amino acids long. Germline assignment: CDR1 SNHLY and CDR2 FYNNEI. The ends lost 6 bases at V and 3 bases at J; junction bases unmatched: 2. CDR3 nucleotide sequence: TGTGCCAGCAGGGGACAGTACTACGAGCAGTACTTC. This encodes CASRGQYYEQYF.

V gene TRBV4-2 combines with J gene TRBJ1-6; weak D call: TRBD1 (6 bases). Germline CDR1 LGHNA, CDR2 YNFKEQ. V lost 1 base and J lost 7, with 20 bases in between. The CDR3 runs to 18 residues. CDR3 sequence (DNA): TGTGCCAGCAGCCAAGTTTTGGGGGAGGGGGGGGTAAATTCACCCCTCCACTTT. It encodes CASSQVLGEGGVNSPLHF.

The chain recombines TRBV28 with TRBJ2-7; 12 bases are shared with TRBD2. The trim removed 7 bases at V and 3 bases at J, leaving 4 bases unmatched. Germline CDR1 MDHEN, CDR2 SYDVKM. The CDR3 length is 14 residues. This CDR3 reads CASTGLAGFYEQYF. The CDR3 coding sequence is TGTGCCAGCACCGGACTAGCGGGGTTCTACGAGCAGTACTTC.

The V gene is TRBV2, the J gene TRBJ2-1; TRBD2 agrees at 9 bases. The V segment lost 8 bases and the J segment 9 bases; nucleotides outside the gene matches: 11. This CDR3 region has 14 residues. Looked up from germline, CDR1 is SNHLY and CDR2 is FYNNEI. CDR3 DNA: TGTGCCAGCGGATCTAGCGGGGCTGGAACTGAGCAGTTCTTC. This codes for CASGSSGAGTEQFF.

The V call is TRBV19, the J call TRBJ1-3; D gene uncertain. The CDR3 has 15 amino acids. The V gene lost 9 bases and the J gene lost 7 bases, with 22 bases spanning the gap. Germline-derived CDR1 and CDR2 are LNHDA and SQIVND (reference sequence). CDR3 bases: TGTGCCAGCCAACCGGGCCTAGATCGGAGGAACACCATATATTTT. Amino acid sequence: CASQPGLDRRNTIYF.

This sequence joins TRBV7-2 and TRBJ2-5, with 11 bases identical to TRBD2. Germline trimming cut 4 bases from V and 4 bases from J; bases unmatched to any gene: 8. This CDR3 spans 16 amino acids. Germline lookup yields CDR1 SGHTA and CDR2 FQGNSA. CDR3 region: CASSSGWTSGLETQYF. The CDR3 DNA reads TGTGCCAGCAGCTCCGGCTGGACTAGCGGGTTAGAGACCCAGTACTTC.

CDR3 nucleotides: TGTGCCAGCAGCTTCGTTTACACCGGGGAGCTGTTTTTT. Its translation: CASSFVYTGELFF. The J gene is TRBJ2-2, the V gene TRBV7-8; no definite D call. Germline CDR1 and CDR2: SGHVS and FQNEAQ. CDR3 size: 13 residues. V lost 3 bases, J lost 3 bases, and 5 bases lay in between. Using reference TRBV7-8 and TRBJ2-2 for the parts outside the CDR3, the full variable domain is GAGVSQSPRYKVAKRGQDVALRCDPISGHVSLFWYQQALGQGPEFLTYFQNEAQLDKSGLPSDRFFAERPEGSVSTLKIQRTQQEDSAVYLCASSFVYTGELFFGEGSRLTVL.

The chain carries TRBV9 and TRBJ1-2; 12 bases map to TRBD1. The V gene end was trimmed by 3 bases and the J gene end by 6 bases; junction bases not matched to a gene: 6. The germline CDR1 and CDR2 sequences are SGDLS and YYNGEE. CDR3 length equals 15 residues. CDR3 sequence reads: CASSAQGQGAHGYTF. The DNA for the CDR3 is TGTGCCAGCAGCGCCCAGGGACAGGGGGCGCATGGCTACACCTTC. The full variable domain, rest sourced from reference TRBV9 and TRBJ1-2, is DSGVTQTPKHLITATGQRVTLRCSPRSGDLSVYWYQQSLDQGLQFLIQYYNGEERAKGNILERFSAQQFPDLHSELNLSSLELGDSALYFCASSAQGQGAHGYTFGSGTRLTVV.

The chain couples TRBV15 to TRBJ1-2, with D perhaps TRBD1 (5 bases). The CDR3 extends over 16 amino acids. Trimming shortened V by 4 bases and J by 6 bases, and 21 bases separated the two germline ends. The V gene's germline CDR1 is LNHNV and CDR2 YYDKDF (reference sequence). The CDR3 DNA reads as TGTGCCACCAGCACCTACGGAGGGACTGGCCCCGATGGCTACACCTTC. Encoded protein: CATSTYGGTGPDGYTF.

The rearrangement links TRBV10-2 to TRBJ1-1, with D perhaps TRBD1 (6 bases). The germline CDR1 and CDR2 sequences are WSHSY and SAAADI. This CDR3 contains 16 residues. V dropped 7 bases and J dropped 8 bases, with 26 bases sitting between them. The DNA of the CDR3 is TGCGCCAGCATGAGGGTAGTCGGGGAGACAGGCCTAGAAGCTTTCTTT. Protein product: CASMRVVGETGLEAFF.